This TCR beta chain was captured by sequencing in a study of T cell responses to AZD1222 COVID-19 vaccine (dated by TCRdb to the early 2020s). A note on the overall study: Because spike-specific TCR depth and breadth did not differ between the two schedules, AZD1222 recipients who got a second dose at roughly 4 weeks were pooled with those who got a second dose at roughly 12 weeks. Trial participants were enrolled by age into subgroups of 18-55, 56-69 and 70-plus years, and about 150, 27 and 61 TCR-sequenced participants, respectively, were included in these subgroups. A total of over 230 trial participants underwent TCR sequencing, of whom 207 received two doses of AZD1222 and about 25 received two doses of the MenACWY control vaccine.

The paper as a whole reports these results and caveats: The 56-69-year group was small, and its depth increase did not reach significance, likely because of low power. Participants were mostly white British, with more females than males. The authors suggested clonal diversity may have been underestimated. Reportedly, close to half of the unique spike-specific TCRs recognized epitopes lying outside the regions that are mutated in the B.1.351 and B.1.1.7 variants. A significant rise in spike-specific TCR breadth and depth was observed after two AZD1222 doses relative to day 0 and relative to MenACWY recipients. Because no day 14 peak-response samples were available, repertoires were characterized only after the peak T cell response. Only 5 to 7 AZD1222 recipients were SARS-CoV-2 seropositive at baseline, limiting conclusions about previously exposed vaccinees. The vaccine-associated CD4 TCRs covered the entire spike protein, and the dominant responses fell in regions 160-218 and 743-854.

Measured from the cysteine to the phenylalanine, the CDR3 is 16 residues long. The sample's time point label, in plain terms: baseline before first vaccination. Samples from vaccinated people were obtained from the UK trials COV001 and COV002, which included a single-blind randomized controlled phase 2/3 trial of AZD1222 (ChAdOx1 nCoV-19) in healthy adults. For TCRbeta chain sequencing, PBMC samples from trial participants were taken at day 0 and at day 28 after the second dose. Points on this clone: What antigen it recognizes has not been identified. The DNA is omitted, as the CDR3 cannot be located on it reliably, and the CDR3 follows TCRdb's listing.

The CDR3 regions of human TCRbeta chains were subjected to immunosequencing. The original methods were these. TCRs in the repertoires were matched against a reference library of SARS-CoV-2-specific TCRs that had been generated with the MIRA antigen-specificity platform. Breadth meant the fraction of unique TCRs that were SARS-CoV-2-associated, whereas depth meant the fraction of total T cells that were SARS-CoV-2-associated. Using the MIRA data, each spike-specific TCR was assigned both to the spike region to which the TCR was reactive and to a CD4 or CD8 class. Log10-transformed breadth and depth values were compared by one-way ANOVA with Sidak's multiple comparisons tests. Here the immuneACCESS table is served through TCRdb, limited to in-frame sequences with V and J called. Missing clones are a known gap in these copies; in checked studies unresolved V genes cover under half, and the rest lacks a known reason. The DNA was the basis for D and trimming; V, J and clone size are from that table. This sample is represented by fewer than 200,000 clones; around 90% of them were singletons. The ten largest clonotypes hold approximately 0.5% of the sample.

The specimen was peripheral blood, collected on day 0 of AZD1222 vaccination. The sequence was collected from an adult in good health. The rearrangement joined TRBV21-1 to TRBJ1-3. TRBV21-1 is noted as a pseudogene. Here the CDR3 is given as CASSKRGVGAGNTIYF.